The 7 T cell receptor beta chains below all came from one sample that was sequenced in a study of T cell repertoires in cytomegalovirus infection. TCRdb re-derived calls from the reads in MiXCR, one entry per CDR3 protein. Among about 360,000 distinct CDR3 sequences listed, 15% to 20% were seen once. Sequencing used PBMCs. All receptors derive from a human donor in good health (CMV status not recorded). Some clones in this sample may be carry-over from other donors' samples.

V usage is TRBV5-1 and J usage is TRBJ2-7; possibly TRBD1 for D (8 bases). With 4 bases removed from V and 3 bases from J, the gap between germline ends came to 17 bases. CDR1 SGHRS and CDR2 YFSETQ come from the germline V gene. The CDR3 length is 15 residues. The CDR3, as DNA: TGCGCCAGCAGCCTAGGACAGGGAGGGAACTACGAGCAGTACTTC. Amino acids: CASSLGQGGNYEQYF.

This clonotype has only a few counts. This chain links TRBV3-1 with TRBJ1-5; maybe TRBD1 (5 bases). CDR3 length: 14 residues. Germline CDR1 reads LGHDT; CDR2 reads YNNKEL (reference sequence). Trimming cost V 1 base and J 9 bases, with 13 bases left between them. CDR3 bases: TGTGCCAGCAGCCAAGTCTTCGGGGCTCGGCCCCAGCATTTT. Translated: CASSQVFGARPQHF.

V usage is TRBV7-9 and J usage is TRBJ1-1, with TRBD1 as a possible D gene (5 bases). The ends were cut back, 4 bases at V and 7 bases at J, with 13 bases in the middle. The CDR3 runs to 13 residues. The V gene's germline CDR1 is SEHNR and CDR2 FQNEAQ (reference sequence). The DNA for the CDR3 is TGTGCCAGCAGCTCCCCAGGGCGTGATGAAGCTTTCTTT. Its translation is CASSSPGRDEAFF.

This sequence joins TRBV29-1 and TRBJ2-5, with 10 positions matching TRBD2. Germline CDR1 is SQVTM and CDR2 is ANQGSEA. Losses at the gene ends were 5 bases for V and 3 bases for J; bases not matched to a gene: 12. This CDR3 has 16 residues. As DNA, the CDR3 is TGCAGCGTTTCATATTCCCGGACTAGCGGAAAAGAGACCCAGTACTTC. Translated, it gives CSVSYSRTSGKETQYF.

The rearrangement joins TRBV12-5 to TRBJ1-4, with TRBD1 as a possible D gene (5 bases). In germline, CDR1 is LGHNT, CDR2 FRNRAP. Deletions cut 1 base from V and 8 bases from J, with 17 bases between. CDR3 length: 16 amino acids. CDR3 nucleotides: TGTGCTAGTGGTTTGGGAGACTCCATCAAGGGGGAAAAACTGTTTTTT. Encoded protein: CASGLGDSIKGEKLFF. The whole variable domain, remainder taken from reference TRBV12-5 and TRBJ1-4, is DARVTQTPRHKVTEMGQEVTMRCQPILGHNTVFWYRQTMMQGLELLAYFRNRAPLDDSGMPKDRFSAEMPDATLATLKIQPSEPRDSAVYFCASGLGDSIKGEKLFFGSGTQLSVL.

As concerns this clonotype: A junction end diverges from the germline sequence, so it may reflect a read error. V and J are TRBV19 and TRBJ1-2; a possible D gene is TRBD1 (5 bases). Germline CDR1 and CDR2: LNHDA and SQIVND (reference sequence). The CDR3 contains 13 residues. This CDR3 reads CASSIFREDGYSF. The CDR3 DNA sequence: TGTGCCAGTAGTATCTTCAGGGAGGATGGCTACTCCTTC. The full variable domain, with the rest looked up from reference TRBV19 and TRBJ1-2, is DGGITQSPKYLFRKEGQNVTLSCEQNLNHDAMYWYRQDPGQGLRLIYYSQIVNDFQKGDIAEGYSVSREKKESFPLTVTSAQKNPTAFYLCASSIFREDGYSFGSGTRLTVV.

This clonotype was observed many times. The chain couples TRBV7-2 to TRBJ2-1, with 7 bases matching TRBD2. The CDR3 is 16 amino acids. The V segment lost 5 bases and the J segment 3 bases; nucleotides outside the gene matches: 10. The germline gives CDR1 SGHTA, CDR2 FQGNSA. Here the CDR3 DNA reads TGTGCCAGCAGCCTGACTGGCGGGAGTAACTACAATGAGCAGTTCTTC. It encodes CASSLTGGSNYNEQFF.